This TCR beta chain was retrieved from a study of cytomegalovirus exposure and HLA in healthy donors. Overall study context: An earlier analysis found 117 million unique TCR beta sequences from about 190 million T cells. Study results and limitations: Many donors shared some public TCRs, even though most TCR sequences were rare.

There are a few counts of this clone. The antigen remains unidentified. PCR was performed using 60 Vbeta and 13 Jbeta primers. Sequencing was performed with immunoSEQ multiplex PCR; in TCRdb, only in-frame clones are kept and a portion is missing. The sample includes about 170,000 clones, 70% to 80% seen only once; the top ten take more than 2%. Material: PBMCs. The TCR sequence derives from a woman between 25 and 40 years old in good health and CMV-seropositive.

Here the CDR3 DNA reads TGTGCCTGTTCAGCGGGGGGCGCATTAGTTACGCAGTATTTT. Translating it yields CACSAGGALVTQYF. The gene calls are TRBV7-8 and TRBJ2-3, with 9 bases matching TRBD2. The CDR3 contains 14 residues. With V trimmed by 11 bases and J by 8 bases, 14 bases remained unmatched. CDR1 is SGHVS and CDR2 is FQNEAQ in the germline V gene.